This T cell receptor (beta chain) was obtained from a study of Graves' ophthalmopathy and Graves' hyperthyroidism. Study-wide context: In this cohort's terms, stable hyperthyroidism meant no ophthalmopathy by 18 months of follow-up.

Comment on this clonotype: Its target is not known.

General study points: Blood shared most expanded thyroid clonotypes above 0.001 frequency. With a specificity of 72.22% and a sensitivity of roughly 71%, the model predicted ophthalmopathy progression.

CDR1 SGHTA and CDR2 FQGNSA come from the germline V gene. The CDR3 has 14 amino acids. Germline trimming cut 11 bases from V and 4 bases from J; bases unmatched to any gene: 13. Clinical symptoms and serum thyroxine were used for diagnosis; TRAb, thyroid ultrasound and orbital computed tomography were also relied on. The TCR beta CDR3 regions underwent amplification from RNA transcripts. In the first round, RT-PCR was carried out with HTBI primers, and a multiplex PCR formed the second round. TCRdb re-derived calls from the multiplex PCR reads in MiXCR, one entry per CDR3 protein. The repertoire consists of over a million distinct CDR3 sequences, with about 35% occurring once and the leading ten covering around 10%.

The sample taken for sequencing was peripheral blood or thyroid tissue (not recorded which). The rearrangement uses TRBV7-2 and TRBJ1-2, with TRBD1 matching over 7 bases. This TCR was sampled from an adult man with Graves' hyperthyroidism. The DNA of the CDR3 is TGTGCCTGGACCGGGGACAGTAACGTCTATGGCTACACCTTC. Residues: CAWTGDSNVYGYTF.